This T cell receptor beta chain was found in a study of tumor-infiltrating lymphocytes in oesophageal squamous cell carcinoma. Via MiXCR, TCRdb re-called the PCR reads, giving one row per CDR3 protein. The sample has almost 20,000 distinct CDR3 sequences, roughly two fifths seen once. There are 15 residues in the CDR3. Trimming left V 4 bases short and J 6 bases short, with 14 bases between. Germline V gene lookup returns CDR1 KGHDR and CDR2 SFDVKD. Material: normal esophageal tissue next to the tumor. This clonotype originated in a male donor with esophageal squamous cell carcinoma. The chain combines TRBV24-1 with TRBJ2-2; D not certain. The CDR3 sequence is CATSDPPPSAGELFF. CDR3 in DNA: TGTGCCACCAGTGACCCCCCCCCTTCGGCCGGGGAGCTGTTTTTT.